This paragraph reports one T cell receptor (beta chain). Per germline, CDR1 DFQATT and CDR2 SNEGSKA (reference sequence). The V and J ends lost 3 bases and 0 bases respectively, with 10 bases between them. CDR3 length: 14 amino acids. This record belongs to a study of CD8 T cells in Susac syndrome. Reverse transcription of roughly 0.45 to 1 ug RNA used random hexamers. By means of immunoSEQ multiplex PCR, TCR beta CDR3 spanning 54 Vbeta and 13 Jbeta underwent amplification. Via MiXCR, TCRdb re-called the immunoSEQ multiplex PCR reads, giving one row per CDR3 protein. The table has some 110,000 distinct CDR3 sequences, around 96% seen once.

Sequencing was performed on CD4+ T cells from PBMCs. The chain has TRBV20-1 and TRBJ2-3, with a tentative D call TRBD2 (6 bases). This TCR was sampled from a human donor in good health. The CDR3 protein is CSARVAGSTDTQYF. CDR3 bases: TGCAGTGCTAGGGTGGCGGGAAGCACAGATACGCAGTATTTT.